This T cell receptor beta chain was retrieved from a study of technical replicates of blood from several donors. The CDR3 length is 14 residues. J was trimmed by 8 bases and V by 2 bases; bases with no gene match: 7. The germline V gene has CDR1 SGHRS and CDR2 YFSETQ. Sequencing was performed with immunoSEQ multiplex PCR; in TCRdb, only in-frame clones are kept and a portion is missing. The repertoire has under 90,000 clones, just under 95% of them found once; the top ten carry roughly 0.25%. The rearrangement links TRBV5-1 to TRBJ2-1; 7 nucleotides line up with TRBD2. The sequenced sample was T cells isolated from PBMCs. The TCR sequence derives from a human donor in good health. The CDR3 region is CASSFQAGYYEQFF. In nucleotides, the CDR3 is TGCGCCAGCAGCTTCCAAGCGGGATACTATGAGCAGTTCTTC.